A selection of T cell receptor beta chains follows, all from one sample in a study of graft-versus-host responses after intestinal transplantation. Only in-frame clones appear in the TCRdb table, and some are missing; sequencing was by immunoSEQ multiplex PCR. This table has roughly 19,000 clones, approximately 79% appearing once. The input for sequencing was ileum tissue, taken approximately three weeks after intestinal transplant. All receptors come from a human patient who received an intestinal transplant, so some T cells may come from the graft donor. Both conserved end residues are part of each CDR3. The D gene is left open where the match is weak.

CDR3: CASSQVVTGSSPLHF
V: TRBV4-3
J: TRBJ1-6
D: NA

CDR3: CASSQEYTGGSQPQHF
V: TRBV4-2
J: TRBJ1-5
D: TRBD1

CDR3: CASSQGGTYTEAFF
V: TRBV14
J: TRBJ1-1
D: NA

CDR3: CASGSGGQGTEAFF
V: TRBV7-9
J: TRBJ1-1
D: TRBD1

CDR3: CASSQEDFLAYEQYF
V: TRBV27
J: TRBJ2-7
D: NA

CDR3: CASSQDHSLGEAFF
V: TRBV4-3
J: TRBJ1-1
D: NA

CDR3: CASSLGEPRQGYEQYF
V: TRBV7-9
J: TRBJ2-7
D: TRBD1

CDR3: CASSDPTGPYSNQPQHF
V: TRBV7-8
J: TRBJ1-5
D: TRBD1

CDR3: CASSLGVGANYGYTF
V: TRBV7-9
J: TRBJ1-2
D: NA

CDR3: CASSVGRHINTEAFF
V: TRBV2
J: TRBJ1-1
D: NA

CDR3: CASSQGQFYEQYF
V: TRBV4-1
J: TRBJ2-7
D: TRBD1

CDR3: CASSFTQGSYEQYF
V: TRBV5-1
J: TRBJ2-7
D: NA

CDR3: CASSLLTEMNTEAFF
V: TRBV11-3
J: TRBJ1-1
D: NA

CDR3: CSARAPVEQYF
V: TRBV20-1
J: TRBJ2-7
D: NA

CDR3: CASSMGQVYNEQFF
V: TRBV19
J: TRBJ2-1
D: TRBD1

CDR3: CASSRWPGDPYEQYF
V: TRBV14
J: TRBJ2-7
D: NA

CDR3: CASSLSSGTYNEQFF
V: TRBV27
J: TRBJ2-1
D: TRBD2

CDR3: CASSLVASGGPQHF
V: TRBV7-2
J: TRBJ1-5
D: NA

CDR3: CASSPGQSYNEQFF
V: TRBV18
J: TRBJ2-1
D: TRBD1

CDR3: CASSERAGGLAGELFF
V: TRBV6-1
J: TRBJ2-2
D: TRBD2

CDR3: CASSLYGGGPYNEQFF
V: TRBV27
J: TRBJ2-1
D: NA

CDR3: CASSQVRTEMNTEAFF
V: TRBV4-1
J: TRBJ1-1
D: NA

CDR3: CASSLGANNEQFF
V: TRBV27
J: TRBJ2-1
D: NA

CDR3: CASSERTGEYEQYF
V: TRBV2
J: TRBJ2-7
D: TRBD1

CDR3: CASSGPRPPAGAQYF
V: TRBV6-1
J: TRBJ2-3
D: TRBD2

CDR3: CASSDGGVLHSGNTIYF
V: TRBV10-1
J: TRBJ1-3
D: NA

CDR3: CASSPRRGPRLGEQYF
V: TRBV18
J: TRBJ2-7
D: NA

CDR3: CASSFLGVGYEQYF
V: TRBV27
J: TRBJ2-7
D: NA

CDR3: CASSFAAGGLYEQYF
V: TRBV11-2
J: TRBJ2-7
D: TRBD2

CDR3: CATSRDGQGGQPQHF
V: TRBV15
J: TRBJ1-5
D: TRBD1

CDR3: CASSLLANPLSYNEQFF
V: TRBV28
J: TRBJ2-1
D: NA

CDR3: CASSWLAASTDTQYF
V: TRBV6-5
J: TRBJ2-3
D: TRBD2

CDR3: CASSLGLRGKSSYEQYF
V: TRBV7-2
J: TRBJ2-7
D: NA

CDR3: CASSYGGGHGYTF
V: TRBV27
J: TRBJ1-2
D: NA

CDR3: CASSLGLAGDYEQYF
V: TRBV5-6
J: TRBJ2-7
D: TRBD2

CDR3: CASSDRRAVVVLLKRVIGQFF
V: TRBV6-4
J: TRBJ2-1
D: NA

CDR3: CASRDASEETQYF
V: TRBV6-5
J: TRBJ2-5
D: NA

CDR3: CASSAVPSGSGGVTDTQYF
V: TRBV6-1
J: TRBJ2-3
D: TRBD2

CDR3: CASSWELANYNEQFF
V: TRBV7-9
J: TRBJ2-1
D: NA

CDR3: CASFLDILNTEAFF
V: TRBV2
J: TRBJ1-1
D: NA

CDR3: CASSLVAGLLTTYEQYF
V: TRBV5-5
J: TRBJ2-7
D: NA

CDR3: CASSSDRTEAFF
V: TRBV6-6
J: TRBJ1-1
D: NA

CDR3: CASSPGSYRDFSDTQYF
V: TRBV4-1
J: TRBJ2-3
D: NA

CDR3: CASSSLGGSYGYTF
V: TRBV27
J: TRBJ1-2
D: NA

CDR3: CASSDSTGGGNEQFF
V: TRBV6-4
J: TRBJ2-1
D: TRBD1

CDR3: CAWAGQGGQPQHF
V: TRBV30
J: TRBJ1-5
D: TRBD1

CDR3: CASSLTSTDTQYF
V: TRBV5-1
J: TRBJ2-3
D: NA

CDR3: CASRGTAGVGQYF
V: TRBV10-1
J: TRBJ2-7
D: TRBD1

CDR3: CASSYRGITEAFF
V: TRBV28
J: TRBJ1-1
D: TRBD1

CDR3: CASSERGQFANTGELFF
V: TRBV10-1
J: TRBJ2-2
D: NA

CDR3: CASSAETSGGGYRIQYF
V: TRBV5-1
J: TRBJ2-4
D: TRBD2

CDR3: CASSGGQGFSTKNIQYF
V: TRBV9
J: TRBJ2-4
D: TRBD1

CDR3: CASSQGTSGEGLYEQFF
V: TRBV13
J: TRBJ2-1
D: TRBD2

CDR3: CASSAGAGWIYEQYF
V: TRBV27
J: TRBJ2-7
D: TRBD2

CDR3: CASSQPGTGIILGYTF
V: TRBV7-2
J: TRBJ1-2
D: TRBD1

CDR3: CASGRQGQETQYF
V: TRBV6-5
J: TRBJ2-5
D: TRBD1